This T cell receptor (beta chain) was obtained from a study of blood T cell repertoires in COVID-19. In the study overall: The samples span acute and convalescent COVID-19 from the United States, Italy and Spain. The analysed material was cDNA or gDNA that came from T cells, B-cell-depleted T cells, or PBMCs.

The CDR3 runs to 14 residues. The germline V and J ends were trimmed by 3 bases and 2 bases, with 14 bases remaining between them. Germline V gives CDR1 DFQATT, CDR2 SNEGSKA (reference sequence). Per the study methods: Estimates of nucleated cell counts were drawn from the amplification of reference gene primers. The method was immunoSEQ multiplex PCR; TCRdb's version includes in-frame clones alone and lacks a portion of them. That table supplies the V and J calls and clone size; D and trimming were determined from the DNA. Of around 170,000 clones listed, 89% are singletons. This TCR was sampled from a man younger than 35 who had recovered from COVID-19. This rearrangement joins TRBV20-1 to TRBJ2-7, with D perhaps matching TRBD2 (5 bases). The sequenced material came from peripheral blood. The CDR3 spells CSASFQTTTYEQYF. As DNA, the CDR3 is TGCAGTGCTAGTTTTCAGACTACGACCTACGAGCAGTACTTC.